Below, 23 T cell receptor beta chains from the same sample are listed, as sequenced in a study of Ad26.COV2.S vaccination and SARS-CoV-2 variants. The table came from immunoSEQ multiplex PCR; TCRdb's copy has only in-frame clones and leaves some out. The top ten hold about 12% of the sample, which has 350,000 to 500,000 clones, 75% to 95% seen once. This sample's treatment: about 20 received Ad26.COV2.S at low or high dose, single or two shots; roughly 5 received placebo; per-sample allocation not given. Specimen acquisition occurred on day 63 following the initial vaccine or placebo injection. This specimen consisted of peripheral blood, obtained in a trial of Ad26.COV2.S vaccine versus placebo. The origin of the receptors is a person between 18 and 65 years old who received the Ad26.COV2.S COVID-19 vaccine or a placebo.

This chain joins TRBV6-5 and TRBJ2-1; 7 bases are shared with TRBD2. Germline CDR1 and CDR2: MNHEY and SVGAGI. The junction had 11 bases not matched to a gene; V was cut back by 11 bases and J by 7 bases. The CDR3 runs to 13 residues. CDR3 nucleotides: TGTGCCTCCAGTCCTACGGGACTAAATGAGCAGTTCTTC. Encoded protein: CASSPTGLNEQFF.

This chain connects TRBV4-3 to TRBJ2-2; TRBD1 matches 12 bases. CDR1 and CDR2 from the germline V gene are LGHNA and YSLEER. The CDR3 spans 17 residues. J gave up 6 bases and V 0 bases, and 5 bases lay outside the gene matches. The CDR3 region has the DNA TGCGCCAGCAGCCAAGATCTGGGACAGGGGGCGGCCGGGGAGCTGTTTTTT. Amino acids: CASSQDLGQGAAGELFF.

This rearrangement joins TRBV7-8 to TRBJ1-5; 10 nucleotides agree with TRBD1. The CDR3 extends over 15 amino acids. V lost 5 bases to trimming and J lost 4 bases; unmatched junction nucleotides: 5. Looked up from germline, CDR1 is SGHVS and CDR2 is FQNEAQ. The CDR3: CASSTQGQGNQPQHF. CDR3 in DNA: TGTGCCAGCAGCACCCAGGGACAGGGGAATCAGCCCCAGCATTTT.

The chain uses TRBV5-1 and TRBJ2-5; D unresolved. V lost 0 bases and J 5 bases, leaving 8 bases between the germline ends. CDR1 is SGHRS and CDR2 is YFSETQ in the germline V gene. The CDR3 has 13 amino acids. The CDR3 loop is CASSLVSRETQYF. In DNA form, the CDR3 reads TGCGCCAGCAGCTTGGTTAGCAGGGAGACCCAGTACTTC.

This chain joins TRBV28 and TRBJ2-1; TRBD1 agrees at 10 bases. Germline lookup yields CDR1 MDHEN and CDR2 SYDVKM. The CDR3 length is 15 residues. After removal of 5 bases from V and 7 bases from J, the junction contained 8 bases not matched to a gene. The CDR3 sequence is CASSLRDRGWNEQFF. The CDR3 nucleotides are TGTGCCAGCAGTCTCCGGGACAGGGGTTGGAATGAGCAGTTCTTC.

Here the CDR3 reads CASSEGTSGVNNEQFF. The CDR3 region has the DNA TGTGCCAGCAGCGAAGGGACTAGCGGGGTAAACAATGAGCAGTTCTTC. The chain recombines TRBV11-2 with TRBJ2-1; 13 nucleotides agree with TRBD2. Unmatched junction bases numbered 6, after V lost 5 bases and J lost 5 bases. The CDR3 totals 16 residues. Germline CDR1 is SGHAT and CDR2 is FQNNGV.

This chain links TRBV5-1 with TRBJ2-7, with 8 bases lining up with TRBD1. This CDR3 is 13 amino acids long. Trimming took 0 bases from V and 7 from J; bases not matched to a gene: 3. In germline, CDR1 is SGHRS, CDR2 YFSETQ. CDR3: CASSLATGEEQYF. In nucleotides, the CDR3 is TGCGCCAGCAGCTTGGCGACAGGGGAAGAGCAGTACTTC.

This clone has just one count. The chain joins TRBV30 to TRBJ1-4, with TRBD1 identical over 11 bases. Germline lookup yields CDR1 GTSNPN and CDR2 SVGIG (reference sequence). Germline trimming cut 0 bases from V and 11 bases from J; bases unmatched to any gene: 5. This CDR3 has 14 residues. The CDR3 protein is CAWSVRTGGTKLFF. The CDR3 DNA reads TGTGCCTGGAGTGTCCGGACAGGGGGCACCAAACTGTTTTTT. Full variable domain (outside the CDR3, taken from reference TRBV30 and TRBJ1-4): SQTIHQWPATLVQPVGSPLSLECTVEGTSNPNLYWYRQAAGRGLQLLFYSVGIGQISSEVPQNLSASRPQDRQFILSSKKLLLSDSGFYLCAWSVRTGGTKLFFGSGTQLSVL.

The chain couples TRBV3-1 (or the pseudogene TRBV3-2) to TRBJ1-6, with TRBD1 as a possible D gene (6 bases). With 1 base removed from V and 7 bases from J, the gap between germline ends came to 8 bases. Germline V gives CDR1 LGHDT, CDR2 YNNKEL (reference sequence). The CDR3 has 14 residues. This CDR3 is CASSQGTANSPLHF. The CDR3 coding sequence is TGTGCCAGCAGCCAAGGGACAGCAAATTCACCCCTCCACTTT.

The rearrangement joins TRBV29-1 to TRBJ2-7; D might be TRBD2 (6 bases). The CDR3 is 13 amino acids. From germline, CDR1 is SQVTM and CDR2 ANQGSEA. V lost 7 bases to trimming and J lost 6 bases, with 19 bases between them. CDR3 DNA sequence: TGCAGCGCGCTTTTCGGGGACGGGGGCGAGCAGTACTTC. Translation: CSALFGDGGEQYF.

The chain links TRBV18 to TRBJ2-7; no reliable D call. Germline CDR1 reads KGHSH; CDR2 reads LQKENI. The CDR3 consists of 13 residues. Deletions cut 0 bases from V and 5 bases from J, with 8 bases between. CDR3 amino acids: CASSPPNLDEQYF. The CDR3 bases are TGTGCCAGCTCACCACCGAATCTTGACGAGCAGTACTTC.

The genes are TRBV19 and TRBJ1-1, with D perhaps TRBD1 (6 bases). In germline, CDR1 is LNHDA, CDR2 SQIVND (reference sequence). The CDR3 runs 12 residues. Deletions cut 10 bases from V and 5 bases from J, with 14 bases between. CDR3 sequence: CATRGGRTEAFF. The CDR3 nucleotides read TGTGCCACCCGAGGGGGGAGGACTGAAGCTTTCTTT.

This chain uses TRBV19 with TRBJ2-7; TRBD1 is a possible D gene (6 bases). The CDR3 sequence is 13 residues long. V lost 3 bases and J lost 6, with 12 bases in between. Germline-derived CDR1 and CDR2 are LNHDA and SQIVND (reference sequence). This chain's CDR3 is CASSIQGYGEQYF. CDR3 DNA sequence: TGTGCCAGTAGTATCCAGGGGTACGGCGAGCAGTACTTC.

V gene TRBV5-5 combines with J gene TRBJ1-5, with D unresolved. The CDR3 runs 15 residues. V lost 2 bases to trimming and J lost 3 bases, with 12 bases between them. Looked up from germline, CDR1 is SGHKS and CDR2 is YYEKEE (reference sequence). CDR3 in amino acids: CASSFGTNPNQPQHF. The CDR3 coding sequence is TGTGCCAGCAGCTTCGGAACAAATCCCAATCAGCCCCAGCATTTT.

The V and J genes are TRBV10-2 and TRBJ1-5; D not certain. Germline loops: CDR1 WSHSY, CDR2 SAAADI. The CDR3 loop spans 14 amino acids. With 2 bases removed from V and 3 bases from J, the gap between germline ends came to 8 bases. The CDR3 protein is CASSEGEVNQPQHF. The CDR3 coding sequence is TGCGCCAGCAGTGAGGGGGAGGTCAATCAGCCCCAGCATTTT.

V and J are TRBV6-5 and TRBJ1-1; no reliable D call. V was shortened by 7 bases and J by 1 base, with 16 bases between the two germline ends. From germline, CDR1 is MNHEY and CDR2 SVGAGI. The CDR3 spans 15 residues. DNA for the CDR3: TGTGCCAGCACCCCTCGTCGGACGGGGAACACTGAAGCTTTCTTT. This gives the protein CASTPRRTGNTEAFF.

The gene calls are TRBV6-1 and TRBJ1-2; no clear D. The CDR3 consists of 12 residues. The V gene's germline CDR1 is MNHNS and CDR2 SASEGT. V was trimmed by 3 bases and J by 8 bases, leaving 10 bases between them. CDR3 nucleotide sequence: TGTGCCAGCAGTGAGAGAGATGGAGGCTACACCTTC. Its protein is CASSERDGGYTF.

Comments on this clone: This sample includes further DNA sequences coding for the same CDR3. This chain connects TRBV5-4 to TRBJ2-1, with 7 bases that match TRBD2. Germline V gene sequence: CDR1 SGHNT, CDR2 YYREEE (reference sequence). V was pared by 0 bases and J by 0 bases, with 0 bases of the junction left unmatched. This CDR3 region has 15 residues. The CDR3 DNA reads TGTGCCAGCAGCTTGGGGACTAGCTCCTACAATGAGCAGTTCTTC. This translates into CASSLGTSSYNEQFF.

The rearrangement uses TRBV10-3 and TRBJ2-3; D gene ambiguous. The V gene's germline CDR1 is ENHRY and CDR2 SYGVKD. The CDR3 has 15 residues. V lost 2 bases to trimming and J lost 0 bases, with 9 bases between them. The CDR3 sequence: CAISEIKRSTDTQYF. The CDR3 DNA sequence: TGTGCCATCAGTGAGATTAAAAGGAGCACAGATACGCAGTATTTT.

The J gene is TRBJ2-7, the V gene TRBV7-9, with TRBD1 matching 8 bases. Germline-derived CDR1 and CDR2 are SEHNR and FQNEAQ (reference sequence). CDR3 length equals 19 residues. The V segment lost 5 bases and the J segment 3 bases; nucleotides outside the gene matches: 21. The DNA of the CDR3 is TGTGCCAGCAGCCTCCCCCCCGGGACAGGAAATTCGGGGCTCTACGAGCAGTACTTC. It specifies CASSLPPGTGNSGLYEQYF.

The CDR3 reads CASSRFWDTEFGQPQHF. As DNA, the CDR3 is TGTGCCAGCAGTCGGTTTTGGGACACCGAATTTGGTCAGCCCCAGCATTTT. This chain joins TRBV6-6 and TRBJ1-5, with D perhaps TRBD1 (6 bases). Germline V gene data show CDR1 as MNHNY and CDR2 as SVGAGI (reference sequence). The CDR3 is 17 residues long. Trimming left V 5 bases short and J 6 bases short, with 23 bases between.

The rearrangement uses TRBV19 and TRBJ1-3, with D unclear. The V gene's germline CDR1 is LNHDA and CDR2 SQIVND (reference sequence). V lost 1 base and J 0 bases, leaving 7 bases between the germline ends. There are 15 residues in the CDR3. The CDR3 DNA is TGTGCCAGTAGTATAGGAGGCTTCTCTGGAAACACCATATATTTT. It encodes CASSIGGFSGNTIYF.

The CDR3 DNA follows: TGTGCCAGTAGTATGGAAGCGGGATTGATCTACGAGCAGTACTTC. As protein: CASSMEAGLIYEQYF. The chain carries TRBV19 and TRBJ2-7, with 7 bases identical to TRBD2. The CDR3 length is 15 residues. Germline assignment: CDR1 LNHDA and CDR2 SQIVND (reference sequence). V gave up 3 bases and J gave up 3 bases; unmatched junction bases: 8.